The rows below give T cell receptor beta chains drawn from one sample of a study of early T cells in non-severe SARS-CoV-2 infection. Each CDR3 protein gets one entry after TCRdb re-called the 5' RACE reads with MiXCR. The data show 74,000 or so distinct CDR3 sequences, with 10% to 15% seen just once and around 1.1% held by the top ten. Sequenced material: whole blood. The receptors derive from an adult who was a healthcare worker with PCR-confirmed SARS-CoV-2 infection or an uninfected control (not recorded which). Each CDR3 is given with its conserved first and last residue. A D gene is named only where the DNA matches it firmly. Some rows mark clone size as missing; the rest say once, few, many or name a class of expanded clone.

>TRBJ1-3|few|.|TRBV20-1
TGCAGTGCTAGTCGAGGGACTGGAAACACCATATATTTT
CSASRGTGNTIYF
>TRBJ2-7|.|TRBD2|TRBV27
TGTGCCAGCAGTGAGCGGGGGTCCTACGAGCAGTACTTC
CASSERGSYEQYF
>TRBJ2-5|few|TRBD1|TRBV6-2/TRBV6-3
TGTGCCAGCAGCTGGGGGACAGAAGGGGAGACCCAGTACTTC
CASSWGTEGETQYF
>TRBJ2-5|.|.|TRBV12-3/TRBV12-4
TGTGCCAGCAGCCCCCTAAGGGAGACCCAGTACTTC
CASSPLRETQYF
>TRBJ1-2|.|TRBD1|TRBV4-3
TGCGCCAGCAGCCAAGAACACAGGGGGGATGGCTACACCTTC
CASSQEHRGDGYTF
>TRBJ2-1|many|.|TRBV6-2/TRBV6-3
TGTGCCAGCAGTTACGATGATGAGCAGTTCTTC
CASSYDDEQFF
>TRBJ2-3|many|.|TRBV11-2
TGTGCCAGCAGGCACCCATTTAGCACAGATACGCAGTATTTT
CASRHPFSTDTQYF
>TRBJ2-7|.|TRBD1|TRBV28
TGTGCCAGCAGTTCACCGGGACAGGCGACCCATGCATCCGGCGAGCAGTACTTC
CASSSPGQATHASGEQYF
>TRBJ2-3|.|.|TRBV4-3
TGCGCCAGCAGCCAGTCACCCAACGAGGGGGCAGATACGCAGTATTTT
CASSQSPNEGADTQYF
>TRBJ2-2|few|TRBD1|TRBV7-2
TGTGCCAGCAGCTTAAGACAGGGGCACGGGGAGCTGTTTTTT
CASSLRQGHGELFF
>TRBJ1-1|many|.|TRBV7-9
TGTGCCAGCAGCCCCAGTTGGGGGAACACTGAAGCTTTCTTT
CASSPSWGNTEAFF
>TRBJ1-5|few|TRBD1|TRBV11-2
TGTGCCAGCAGCTTGCAGGGGGGGTGGCCCCAGCATTTT
CASSLQGGWPQHF
>TRBJ1-1|many|.|TRBV20-1
TGCAGTGCTAGAATCCCGAACACTGAAGCTTTCTTT
CSARIPNTEAFF
>TRBJ1-5|.|TRBD1|TRBV27
TGTGCCAGCTGGGACCCGGGACAGGGCAGCAATCAGCCCCAGCATTTT
CASWDPGQGSNQPQHF
>TRBJ2-7|.|.|TRBV28
TGTGCCAGCAGTCCAACCGGGACCCCCTCCTACGAGCAGTACTTC
CASSPTGTPSYEQYF
>TRBJ2-7|many|.|TRBV20-1
TGCAGTGCTAGAGCTCCTACGGGGGACCGAGCCTACGAGCAGTACTTC
CSARAPTGDRAYEQYF
>TRBJ1-2|.|.|TRBV20-1
TGCAGTGCCACTCGGACGGCGGGCTATGGCTACACCTTC
CSATRTAGYGYTF
>TRBJ1-1|many|.|TRBV5-5
TGTGCCAGCAGCTTCGCAGTAAACACTGAAGCTTTCTTT
CASSFAVNTEAFF
>TRBJ2-1|few|.|TRBV24-1
TGTGCCACCAGTGATGGGGCTAATGAGCAGTTCTTC
CATSDGANEQFF
>TRBJ2-7|.|.|TRBV19
TGTGCCAGTACCCCGCCGGGGGTAACGGACGAGCAGTACTTC
CASTPPGVTDEQYF
>TRBJ1-2|.|TRBD1|TRBV11-2
TGTGCCAGCAGCTACATACAGGGGGCGCACGGCTACACCTTC
CASSYIQGAHGYTF
>TRBJ2-1|many|TRBD2|TRBV12-3/TRBV12-4
TGTGCCAGCAGTTCAAACGGCGGGAGAAGTGTCTTC
CASSSNGGRSVF
>TRBJ1-2|few|.|TRBV6-1
TGTGCCAGCAGGATGAATAACTATGGCTACACCTTC
CASRMNNYGYTF
>TRBJ1-5|few|.|TRBV6-2/TRBV6-3
TGTGCCAGCAGCAATCAGGTTTATCAGCCCCAGCATTTT
CASSNQVYQPQHF
>TRBJ2-1|few|TRBD2|TRBV6-4
TGTGCCAGCAGTGACTCTAGCGGGAGGGACAACAATGAGCAGTTCTTC
CASSDSSGRDNNEQFF
>TRBJ1-4|.|.|TRBV9
TGTGCCAGCAGCGTAGGCCCGTCACATGAAAAACTGTTTTTT
CASSVGPSHEKLFF
>TRBJ2-1|.|.|TRBV7-9
TGTGCCAGCAGCTTAGTTATTCTTGAGCAGTTCTTC
CASSLVILEQFF
>TRBJ2-3|.|TRBD2|TRBV29-1
TGCAGCGTTGAAGGGGGGCGGGAGGACACAGATACGCAGTATTTT
CSVEGGREDTDTQYF
>TRBJ1-1|.|TRBD1|TRBV7-2
TGTGCCAGCAGCCTCTTGGGACAGGGGGTTCGTGAAGCTTTCTTT
CASSLLGQGVREAFF
>TRBJ2-1|many|TRBD2|TRBV13
TGTGCCAGCAGCTTAGGTAGCGGGATCTACAATGAGCAGTTCTTC
CASSLGSGIYNEQFF
>TRBJ2-7|many|TRBD1|TRBV28
TGTGCCAGCAGGCGACAGGGGCCATCCTCCTACGAGCAGTACTTC
CASRRQGPSSYEQYF
>TRBJ1-2|many|.|TRBV29-1
TGCAGCGTTGTCGAGGGACGCGTACGGAGCTATGGCTACACCTTC
CSVVEGRVRSYGYTF
>TRBJ2-1|few|TRBD2|TRBV11-2
TGTGCCAGCAGCTTGCGGGGGGGCTTGGGTGAGCAGTTCTTC
CASSLRGGLGEQFF
>TRBJ2-3|.|.|TRBV6-2/TRBV6-3
TGTGCCAGCAGTCCCCCCGCGGATACGCAGTATTTT
CASSPPADTQYF
>TRBJ1-5|many|.|TRBV27
TGTGCCAGCAGTTTAACCCGGGACACTCAGCCCCAGCATTTT
CASSLTRDTQPQHF
>TRBJ2-2|many|.|TRBV3-1
TGTGCCAGCAGCCAAGTGGAAACCGGGGAGCTGTTTTTT
CASSQVETGELFF
>TRBJ1-4|few|TRBD1|TRBV29-1
TGCAGCGTGCCGGGACAGCAGAATGAAAAACTGTTTTTT
CSVPGQQNEKLFF
>TRBJ2-1|few|.|TRBV28
TGTGCCAGCAATCTGGGGGCATCCCTAAAACCGAGCAATGAGCAGTTCTTC
CASNLGASLKPSNEQFF
>TRBJ2-7|few|.|TRBV5-1
TGCGCCAGCAGCAACCGCAGGGACCCGACCTACGAGCAGTACTTC
CASSNRRDPTYEQYF
>TRBJ2-6|few|.|TRBV2
TGTGCCAGCTTCCCAGGGGTTCCCTCTGGGGCCAACGTCCTGACTTTC
CASFPGVPSGANVLTF
>TRBJ1-1|many|.|TRBV6-1
TGTGCCAGCAGTCTGGACAGCCCTGAAGCTTTCTTT
CASSLDSPEAFF
>TRBJ2-7|.|.|TRBV28
TGTGCCAGCAGTTACCGACAACGGGGATACGAGCAGTACTTC
CASSYRQRGYEQYF
>TRBJ2-3|many|.|TRBV27
TGTGCCAGCAGTTCCGCGGTCACAGATACGCAGTATTTT
CASSSAVTDTQYF
>TRBJ1-2|many|.|TRBV6-5
TGTGCCAGCAGACAGGACGGCAACTATGGCTACACCTTC
CASRQDGNYGYTF
>TRBJ2-7|.|.|TRBV5-6
TGTGCCAGCAGTCCCGGTTTTGGGGGCTACGAGCAGTACTTC
CASSPGFGGYEQYF
>TRBJ1-1|few|TRBD1|TRBV27
TGTGCCAGCAGTCCGGACAGGGAGAGCGCTGAAGCTTTCTTT
CASSPDRESAEAFF
>TRBJ2-3|.|.|TRBV6-2/TRBV6-3
TGTGCCAGCAGTTACCGGGACACAGATACGCAGTATTTT
CASSYRDTDTQYF
>TRBJ1-1|.|.|TRBV21-1
TGTGCCAGCAGCAAAGCCAGGGACGTAGCTTTCTTT
CASSKARDVAFF
>TRBJ2-3|.|.|TRBV21-1
TGTGCCAGCCACCACGTCCGGGACAGGGGGCAGAAAGATACGCAGTATTTT
CASHHVRDRGQKDTQYF
>TRBJ2-1|.|.|TRBV11-2
TGTGCCAGCAGCCCACGAGCAGGGAGCTCCTACAATGAGCAGTTCTTC
CASSPRAGSSYNEQFF
>TRBJ2-3|.|TRBD2|TRBV29-1
TGCAGCGCAGGACTAGCGGGGGGCCGTGGAGATACGCAGTATTTT
CSAGLAGGRGDTQYF
>TRBJ2-3|few|.|TRBV12-3/TRBV12-4
TGTGCCAGCAGTAGGAGGGACACTCGCACAGATACGCAGTATTTT
CASSRRDTRTDTQYF
>TRBJ2-7|many|.|TRBV3-1
TGTGCCAGCAGCCAAGGAGGGGGAACCAACGAGCAGTACTTC
CASSQGGGTNEQYF
>TRBJ2-5|many|TRBD2|TRBV28
TGTGCCAGCAGTCGGGAGCGGGAGGGCCTAGAGACCCAGTACTTC
CASSREREGLETQYF
>TRBJ1-5|few|.|TRBV20-1
TGCAGTGCTAGACCGCAAGGGGGGGCCCTCCAGCCCCAGCATTTT
CSARPQGGALQPQHF